This T cell receptor beta chain stems from a study of identical twins. The germline gives CDR1 SGHDT, CDR2 YYEEEE. The CDR3 consists of 13 residues. Between the trimmed V and J ends, which lost 3 bases and 2 bases, there was a span of 9 bases. This clonotype has ten or more counts. TCRdb processed the 5' RACE reads anew with MiXCR; each CDR3 protein has one entry. The sample holds approximately 600,000 distinct CDR3 sequences; more than 9% are singletons and the top ten take roughly 3%. The sample also formed part of further work on yellow fever vaccine responses in identical twins.

This clonotype originated in a woman aged 18-29 years in good health. This chain links TRBV5-6 with TRBJ2-7; tentatively, D is TRBD1 (6 bases). Sequencing used PBMCs. The CDR3 DNA is TGTGCCAGCAGCTCCAGGGGCACCTACGAGCAGTACTTC. It codes for CASSSRGTYEQYF.